This is a list of T cell receptor beta chains from one sample in a study of cytomegalovirus exposure and HLA in healthy donors. TCRdb keeps only in-frame clones here, not all; method: immunoSEQ multiplex PCR. The top ten hold 25% to 30% of the sample, which has some 130,000 clones, approximately 82% seen once. Sequences were obtained from PBMCs. The receptors derive from a man aged 25 to 45 in good health and CMV-seropositive. The CDR3 runs from the conserved cysteine through the conserved F or W. A D gene is named only where the DNA matches it firmly. For some rows the clone size is stated as once, few or many, or as a class when expanded; others skip it.

j_call clone_size d_call v_call cdr3_aa cdr3_nt
TRBJ2-7 . . TRBV5-1 CASSYTSSEQYF TGCGCCAGCAGCTACACTAGCTCCGAGCAGTACTTC
TRBJ2-2 many TRBD1 TRBV25-1 CASSPGTGGTGELFF TGTGCCAGCAGTCCCGGGACAGGGGGCACCGGGGAGCTGTTTTTT
TRBJ2-1 . TRBD1 TRBV27 CASSPDRVENEQFF TGTGCCAGCAGTCCAGACAGGGTTGAGAATGAGCAGTTCTTC
TRBJ2-2 once TRBD1 TRBV5-3 CARSTLRDRAGELFF TGTGCCAGAAGCACTCTCCGGGACAGGGCCGGGGAGCTGTTTTTT
TRBJ1-2 few . TRBV4-3 CASSHTGTTQYGYTF TGCGCCAGCAGCCATACCGGGACAACCCAGTATGGCTACACCTTC
TRBJ1-4 . . TRBV28 CASSRQAWGEKLFF TGTGCCAGCAGTCGACAGGCGTGGGGTGAAAAACTGTTTTTT
TRBJ2-5 once . TRBV5-1 CASTRRQSSGETQYF TGCGCCAGCACTCGTCGACAGAGTTCCGGGGAGACCCAGTACTTC
TRBJ2-3 . TRBD2 TRBV2 CASRRLAQNGDTQYF TGTGCCAGCAGAAGACTAGCGCAAAATGGGGATACGCAGTATTTT
TRBJ2-1 . . TRBV5-6 CASSSGTYGSEQFF TGTGCCAGCAGCTCGGGGACTTATGGTAGTGAGCAGTTCTTC
TRBJ2-7 . . TRBV7-9 CASSFTGYYEQYF TGTGCCAGCAGCTTTACAGGATACTACGAGCAGTACTTC
TRBJ2-7 . . TRBV18 CASSPATYEQYF TGTGCCAGCTCACCGGCAACCTACGAGCAGTACTTC
TRBJ1-4 . TRBD1 TRBV5-4 CASSPDPGQGGKLFF TGTGCCAGCAGCCCCGACCCGGGACAGGGAGGAAAACTGTTTTTT
TRBJ1-2 . . TRBV14 CASSPLGENYGYTF TGTGCCAGCAGCCCGCTGGGCGAGAACTATGGCTACACCTTC
TRBJ2-1 . . TRBV7-9 CASSFRSVADYNEQFF TGTGCCAGCAGCTTTCGTTCTGTAGCAGATTACAATGAGCAGTTCTTC
TRBJ2-7 . . TRBV5-1 CASSFLSSSYEQYF TGCGCCAGCAGCTTTCTTTCCAGCTCCTACGAGCAGTACTTC
TRBJ2-1 once TRBD1 TRBV9 CASSPRTGSNEQFF TGTGCCAGCAGCCCTCGGACAGGGAGCAATGAGCAGTTCTTC
TRBJ2-2 . . TRBV6-4 CASSDSGRGNTGELFF TGTGCCAGCAGTGACTCGGGCAGGGGAAACACCGGGGAGCTGTTTTTT
TRBJ1-1 . TRBD1 TRBV5-1 CASSLAQGAGEAFF TGCGCCAGCAGCTTGGCCCAGGGGGCAGGGGAAGCTTTCTTT
TRBJ2-3 . TRBD2 TRBV5-1 CASRSTSGAINTQYF TGCGCCAGCAGATCGACTAGCGGGGCGATAAATACGCAGTATTTT
TRBJ2-7 . . TRBV15 CATSRPLGLYEQYF TGTGCCACCAGCAGACCCCTAGGACTCTACGAGCAGTACTTC
TRBJ2-7 . TRBD2 TRBV7-2 CASSLVGLAGLYEQYF TGTGCCAGCAGCTTAGTAGGACTAGCGGGCTTATACGAGCAGTACTTC
TRBJ1-1 few TRBD1 TRBV19 CASSLNGQENTEAFF TGTGCCAGCTCCCTAAACGGACAGGAGAACACTGAAGCTTTCTTT
TRBJ2-1 . . TRBV19 CASSKSGANNEQFF TGTGCCAGTAGTAAGAGTGGGGCAAACAATGAGCAGTTCTTC
TRBJ1-2 . . TRBV2 CASRDSLGGYTF TGTGCCAGCAGGGACAGTCTGGGGGGCTACACCTTC
TRBJ2-1 . TRBD2 TRBV11-2 CASSLAASGPNEQFF TGTGCCAGCAGCTTAGCGGCTAGCGGGCCAAATGAGCAGTTCTTC
TRBJ2-3 . TRBD2 TRBV5-1 CASSPGTSGDTQYF TGCGCCAGCAGCCCAGGGACTAGCGGTGATACGCAGTATTTT
TRBJ2-7 . TRBD1 TRBV7-2 CASSLFGTGLYEQYF TGTGCCAGCAGCTTATTCGGGACAGGGCTCTACGAGCAGTACTTC
TRBJ2-1 . TRBD2 TRBV5-1 CASSFLAGGVNEQFF TGCGCCAGCAGCTTTTTAGCGGGGGGTGTCAATGAGCAGTTCTTC
TRBJ2-1 . TRBD2 TRBV5-6 CASSLVQGGSGRARNEQFF TGTGCCAGCAGCTTGGTTCAGGGAGGAAGCGGGAGGGCCAGGAATGAGCAGTTCTTC
TRBJ2-7 few TRBD1 TRBV2 CASGGQGFGYEQYF TGTGCCAGCGGAGGACAGGGCTTTGGTTACGAGCAGTACTTC
TRBJ1-1 once TRBD1 TRBV7-2 CASSPTGVWNTEAFF TGTGCCAGCAGCCCTACAGGGGTTTGGAACACTGAAGCTTTCTTT
TRBJ1-1 once TRBD1 TRBV19 CASLEGQDARGTEAFF TGTGCCAGTCTGGAAGGACAGGATGCCCGGGGGACTGAAGCTTTCTTT
TRBJ1-1 . TRBD1 TRBV7-2 CASRGQGPEAFF TGTGCCAGCAGGGGACAGGGGCCTGAAGCTTTCTTT
TRBJ2-5 . . TRBV20-1 CSAWTKETQYF TGCAGTGCCTGGACTAAAGAGACCCAGTACTTC
TRBJ1-2 few . TRBV5-1 CASSPQVQGNGYTF TGCGCCAGCAGCCCCCAGGTCCAGGGTAATGGCTACACCTTC
TRBJ1-2 . . TRBV4-1 CASSQEPGDDYGYTF TGCGCCAGCAGCCAAGAACCGGGGGATGACTATGGCTACACCTTC
TRBJ1-2 many . TRBV4-3 CASSQDLEDGYTF TGCGCCAGCAGCCAAGATCTTGAGGATGGCTACACCTTC
TRBJ1-1 once TRBD1 TRBV25-1 CASSEITGGNTEAFF TGTGCCAGCAGTGAAATCACAGGGGGTAACACTGAAGCTTTCTTT
TRBJ1-5 . TRBD1 TRBV5-6 CASSWSQGAQPQHF TGTGCCAGCAGCTGGTCTCAGGGGGCTCAGCCCCAGCATTTT
TRBJ2-1 . TRBD1 TRBV6-5 CASSSYRGRNNEQFF TGTGCCAGCAGTTCCTACAGGGGGCGAAACAATGAGCAGTTCTTC
TRBJ1-2 . TRBD1 TRBV5-8 CASSSLKGAYGYTF TGTGCCAGCAGCTCCTTAAAGGGGGCCTATGGCTACACCTTC
TRBJ2-5 . TRBD2 TRBV19 CASSQLRDYPQETQYF TGTGCCAGTAGTCAACTCCGGGACTATCCCCAAGAGACCCAGTACTTC